These 10 T cell receptor beta chains were sequenced from one sample in a study of T cell responses to AZD1222 COVID-19 vaccine. Only in-frame clones appear in the TCRdb table, and some are missing; sequencing was by immunoSEQ multiplex PCR. The sample yields around 180,000 clones, 80% to 90% seen once. The sequencing used peripheral blood, collected on day 0 of AZD1222 vaccination. The receptors derive from an adult in good health.

This chain joins TRBV9 and TRBJ2-7; no clear D. CDR3 size: 14 residues. The V gene lost 3 bases and the J gene lost 2 bases, with 12 bases spanning the gap. Germline loops: CDR1 SGDLS, CDR2 YYNGEE. The CDR3 spells CASSAPGRPYEQYF. The CDR3 bases are TGTGCCAGCAGCGCTCCCGGGCGACCCTACGAGCAGTACTTC.

The rearrangement links TRBV7-9 to TRBJ2-6, with D possibly TRBD1 on 5 matching bases. In germline, CDR1 is SEHNR, CDR2 FQNEAQ (reference sequence). The V end lost 5 bases, the J end lost 1 base, and 9 bases lay between the germline ends. This CDR3 has 15 residues. The CDR3 DNA is TGTGCCAGCAGCCCCCGACAGTCTGGGGCCAACGTCCTGACTTTC. This codes for CASSPRQSGANVLTF.

As regards this clone: Relative to the germline gene, one junction end is altered; a read error may explain this. The V gene is TRBV7-9, the J gene TRBJ2-2, with D tentatively TRBD1 (6 bases). The CDR3 has 16 residues. CDR1 and CDR2 from the germline V gene are SEHNR and FQNEAQ (reference sequence). CDR3 bases: TGTGCCAGCAAAACTCCGATAACAGGGAACTCCGGGGAGCTGTTTTTT. This encodes CASKTPITGNSGELFF.

The rearrangement uses TRBV7-2 and TRBJ1-5; no clear D gene. Trimming left V 5 bases short and J 0 bases short, with 5 bases between. Germline CDR1 reads SGHTA; CDR2 reads FQGNSA. The CDR3 contains 13 residues. The CDR3 reads CASSPNSNQPQHF. CDR3 bases: TGTGCCAGCAGCCCCAATAGCAATCAGCCCCAGCATTTT.

This sequence joins TRBV7-2 and TRBJ2-1, with D possibly being TRBD2 (6 bases). From germline, CDR1 is SGHTA and CDR2 FQGNSA. This CDR3 has 14 residues. The ends were cut back, 5 bases at V and 4 bases at J, with 12 bases in the middle. The CDR3 nucleotides read TGTGCCAGCAGCCGGGGGTCGGTTTACAATGAGCAGTTCTTC. This codes for CASSRGSVYNEQFF.

The chain is built from TRBV6-5 and TRBJ1-5; 9 bases agree with TRBD1. V gave up 4 bases and J gave up 3 bases; unmatched junction bases: 4. CDR1 and CDR2 (germline): MNHEY, SVGAGI. The CDR3 spans 15 residues. The CDR3 protein is CASSLGQGYNQPQHF. In nucleotides, the CDR3 is TGTGCCAGCAGTTTGGGACAGGGTTACAATCAGCCCCAGCATTTT.

The chain links TRBV5-8 to TRBJ2-3; tentative D call: TRBD1 (5 bases). The CDR3 extends over 14 amino acids. Germline CDR1 and CDR2: SGHTS and YDEGEE. Trimming cost V 0 bases and J 6 bases, with 11 bases left between them. The CDR3, as DNA: TGTGCCAGCAGCTTGGCCTCGTCAGGGGATACGCAGTATTTT. Its translation is CASSLASSGDTQYF.

This chain uses TRBV7-2 with TRBJ2-7, with 11 bases lining up with TRBD1. Trimming cost V 5 bases and J 4 bases; bases outside gene matches: 4. The germline V gene encodes CDR1 SGHTA and CDR2 FQGNSA. The CDR3 contains 14 residues. The CDR3 coding sequence is TGTGCCAGCAGCGCGGACAGGGGGCGATACGAGCAGTACGTC. Its protein is CASSADRGRYEQYV.

This clone was recorded once. This rearrangement joins TRBV28 to TRBJ1-2; 8 positions match TRBD1. V shed 2 bases, J shed 2 bases, and the junction held 1 base outside the gene matches. This CDR3 comprises 14 residues. Germline V gene data show CDR1 as MDHEN and CDR2 as SYDVKM. CDR3 amino acids: CASSLPGGNYGYTF. As DNA, the CDR3 is TGTGCCAGCAGTTTACCAGGGGGCAACTATGGCTACACCTTC.

In this sample, this clone turned up a few times. J is TRBJ1-2 and V is TRBV5-4; maybe TRBD1 (6 bases). V was trimmed by 0 bases and J by 8 bases, leaving 11 bases between them. The germline V gene encodes CDR1 SGHNT and CDR2 YYREEE (reference sequence). The CDR3 consists of 13 residues. The CDR3 region is CASSLGGQDGYTF. The CDR3 DNA is TGTGCCAGCAGCTTGGGGGGGCAGGACGGCTACACCTTC.